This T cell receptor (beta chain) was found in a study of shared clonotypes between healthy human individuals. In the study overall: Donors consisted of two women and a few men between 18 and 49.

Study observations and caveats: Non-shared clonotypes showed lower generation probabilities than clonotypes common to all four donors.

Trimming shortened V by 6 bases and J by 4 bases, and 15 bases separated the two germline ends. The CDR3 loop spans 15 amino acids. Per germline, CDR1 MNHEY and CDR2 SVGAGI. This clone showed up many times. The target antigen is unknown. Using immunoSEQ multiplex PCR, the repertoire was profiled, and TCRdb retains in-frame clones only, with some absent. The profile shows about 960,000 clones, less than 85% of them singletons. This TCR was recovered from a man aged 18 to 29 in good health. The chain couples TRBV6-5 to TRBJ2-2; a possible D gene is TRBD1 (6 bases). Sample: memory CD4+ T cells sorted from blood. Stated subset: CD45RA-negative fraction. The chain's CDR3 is CASRPETGITGELFF. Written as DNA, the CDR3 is TGTGCCAGCAGACCTGAGACAGGAATCACCGGGGAGCTGTTTTTT.